The 22 T cell receptor beta chains below come from one sample, sequenced in a study of shared clonotypes between healthy human individuals (dated by TCRdb to about 2020). Receptor amplification or capture employed the immunoSEQ multiplex PCR assay. Sourced from immuneACCESS, this table was stored by TCRdb with only in-frame sequences that have V and J called. A share of the clones is absent; for the studies checked, an unresolved V gene accounts for under half, and the remainder has no known explanation. This sample lists approximately 470,000 clones; 78% were detected once. The top ten clonotypes cover about 12% of the sample. The sample taken for sequencing was PBMCs. The source is a woman in her 40s in good health. Some clones in this sample may be carry-over from other donors' samples.

The chain uses TRBV6-1 and TRBJ1-4, with 7 positions matching TRBD1. Germline CDR1 reads MNHNS; CDR2 reads SASEGT. J was trimmed by 8 bases and V by 6 bases; bases with no gene match: 9. The CDR3 length is 14 residues. CDR3: CASRKTGVGEKLFF. The CDR3 DNA reads as TGTGCCAGCAGGAAAACAGGGGTCGGGGAAAAACTGTTTTTT.

This clone occurred once. The rearrangement links TRBV6-1 to TRBJ1-5, with D possibly TRBD1 on 5 matching bases. The CDR3 sequence is 18 residues long. Germline V gives CDR1 MNHNS, CDR2 SASEGT. Trimming shortened V by 0 bases and J by 4 bases, and 19 bases separated the two germline ends. Here the CDR3 reads CASSEARQGRPRNQPQHF. The CDR3 DNA is TGTGCCAGCAGTGAAGCGAGGCAGGGAAGACCCAGGAATCAGCCCCAGCATTTT.

The rearrangement links TRBV11-2 to TRBJ2-7; TRBD1 matches at 11 bases. The CDR3 runs to 15 residues. Trimming at V came to 4 bases and at J to 7 bases, leaving 9 bases not matched to a gene. From germline, CDR1 is SGHAT and CDR2 FQNNGV. CDR3 region: CASSSSDRGLKEQYF. The CDR3 nucleotides are TGTGCCAGCAGCTCCTCGGACAGGGGGCTAAAAGAGCAGTACTTC.

The rearrangement joins TRBV2 to TRBJ2-3, with a weak D call TRBD2 (5 bases). Germline V lookup: CDR1 SNHLY, CDR2 FYNNEI. The V and J ends lost 3 bases and 4 bases respectively, with 17 bases between them. The CDR3 contains 16 residues. CDR3 coding DNA: TGTGCCAGCAGTGAGGGCCGGGATCGTAGAGCAGATACGCAGTATTTT. Encoded protein: CASSEGRDRRADTQYF.

This clone was detected a few times. The chain couples TRBV4-1 to TRBJ1-1, with 9 bases matching TRBD1. V was clipped by 1 base and J by 0 bases; unmatched bases: 9. This CDR3 has 18 amino acids. Germline V gives CDR1 MGHRA, CDR2 YSYEKL. The CDR3 coding sequence is TGCGCCAGCAGCCAAGCTCCGGGACAGGGAAAGGTGAACACTGAAGCTTTCTTT. The encoded protein is CASSQAPGQGKVNTEAFF.

This clone was counted a few times. The V gene is TRBV7-9, the J gene TRBJ2-1; 12 positions match TRBD1. This CDR3 has 15 residues. Germline-derived CDR1 and CDR2 are SEHNR and FQNEAQ (reference sequence). The V segment lost 5 bases and the J segment 7 bases; nucleotides outside the gene matches: 6. The CDR3 DNA is TGTGCCAGCAGCCCCCGGGACAGGGGGCTAAATGAGCAGTTCTTC. It translates to CASSPRDRGLNEQFF.

The chain joins TRBV5-1 to TRBJ2-5, with 12 bases matching TRBD2. The DNA matches TRBJ2-7 better at its end, which makes the J call doubtful. The CDR3 spans 16 residues. CDR1 and CDR2 (germline): SGHRS, YFSETQ. DNA of the CDR3: TGCGCCAGCAGCTTGGATGCTAGCGGGAGGGCCTACGAGCAGTACTTC. This encodes CASSLDASGRAYEQYF.

On this clone: The same CDR3 is also encoded by other DNA sequences in this sample. The chain links TRBV2 to TRBJ1-2; TRBD1 agrees at 7 bases. The CDR3 is 13 amino acids. Trimming cost V 4 bases and J 2 bases; bases outside gene matches: 1. Germline V lookup: CDR1 SNHLY, CDR2 FYNNEI. The CDR3 sequence is CASSVGQNYGYTF. The CDR3, as DNA: TGTGCCAGCAGTGTGGGACAGAACTATGGCTACACCTTC.

This clone has a handful of counts. DNA for the CDR3: TGCGCCAGCAGTCGTAGCGGGAGGGCCCTCGATGAGCAGTTCTTC. It codes for CASSRSGRALDEQFF. The genes are TRBV4-3 and TRBJ2-1, with 11 bases fitting TRBD2. Germline CDR1 LGHNA, CDR2 YSLEER. Unmatched junction bases numbered 9, after V lost 6 bases and J lost 8 bases. There are 15 residues in the CDR3.

This clone was counted ten times or more. The chain has TRBV7-9 and TRBJ2-2; D ambiguous. The V gene's germline CDR1 is SEHNR and CDR2 FQNEAQ (reference sequence). V gave up 5 bases and J gave up 0 bases, with 10 bases separating them. The CDR3 contains 15 residues. In nucleotides, the CDR3 is TGTGCCAGCAGCGCAGACGGCCCGAACACCGGGGAGCTGTTTTTT. It codes for CASSADGPNTGELFF.

The sample holds one count of this clone. This chain links TRBV30 with TRBJ2-7; 10 bases align to TRBD1. The CDR3 runs to 15 residues. Germline lookup yields CDR1 GTSNPN and CDR2 SVGIG (reference sequence). V shed 2 bases, J shed 4 bases, and the junction held 8 bases outside the gene matches. This CDR3 is CAWSPGQGILYEQYF. In nucleotides, the CDR3 is TGTGCCTGGAGTCCGGGACAGGGGATTTTATACGAGCAGTACTTC.

The chain combines TRBV2 with TRBJ2-2; D possibly corresponds to TRBD1 (6 bases). Trimming took 5 bases from V and 4 from J, leaving 17 bases between them. The germline CDR1 and CDR2 sequences are SNHLY and FYNNEI. The CDR3 sequence is 16 residues long. CDR3 nucleotide sequence: TGTGCCAGCAGTCAGACAGGAGCCTCGGGCACCGGGGAGCTGTTTTTT. Translating it yields CASSQTGASGTGELFF.

The V call is TRBV15, the J call TRBJ1-3; D is unresolved. The V end was cut by 2 bases, the J end by 0 bases, with 14 bases between. The CDR3 totals 17 residues. CDR1 and CDR2 (germline): LNHNV, YYDKDF (reference sequence). The CDR3 loop is CATSRSPAGFSGNTIYF. For the CDR3, the DNA is TGTGCCACCAGCAGATCTCCCGCCGGGTTCTCTGGAAACACCATATATTTT.

In this sample, this clone turned up a few times. V is TRBV4-1 and J is TRBJ1-5; possible D gene TRBD1, 5 bases. Trimming shortened V by 3 bases and J by 7 bases, and 16 bases separated the two germline ends. Germline V lookup: CDR1 MGHRA, CDR2 YSYEKL. This CDR3 contains 15 residues. The CDR3 loop reads CASSQGRRVGQPQHF. CDR3 nucleotide sequence: TGCGCCAGCAGCCAGGGGCGCCGGGTAGGACAGCCCCAGCATTTT.

The gene calls are TRBV28 and TRBJ1-3; no clear D. Between the trimmed V and J ends, which lost 2 bases and 0 bases, there was a span of 8 bases. The CDR3 sequence is 15 residues long. Germline assignment: CDR1 MDHEN and CDR2 SYDVKM. The chain's CDR3 is CASSLLMFSGNTIYF. CDR3 nucleotides: TGTGCCAGCAGTTTACTGATGTTCTCTGGAAACACCATATATTTT.

V gene TRBV5-1 combines with J gene TRBJ2-2; D remains ambiguous. The germline V gene has CDR1 SGHRS and CDR2 YFSETQ. Trimming took off 1 base at V and 13 bases at J, with 14 bases between the two ends. The CDR3 is 13 amino acids. CDR3 coding DNA: TGCGCCAGCAGCTTGCCCGACCCGGTCGGGCTGTTTTTT. Translation: CASSLPDPVGLFF.

In regard to this clone: Germline is not matched at one junction end, which may reflect a read error. The chain's CDR3 is CASREDRGQYQPQHF. CDR3 nucleotides: TGTGCCAGCAGAGAAGACAGGGGGCAATATCAGCCCCAGCATTTT. This chain uses TRBV2 with TRBJ1-5; 10 nucleotides agree with TRBD1. The CDR3 is made up of 15 amino acids. Germline V gives CDR1 SNHLY, CDR2 FYNNEI.

This clone was seen only a few times. The rearrangement uses TRBV6-6 and TRBJ2-3; TRBD2 aligns across 7 bases. J lost 3 bases, V lost 7 bases, and 13 bases had no gene match. Germline V lookup: CDR1 MNHNY, CDR2 SVGAGI (reference sequence). The length of the CDR3 is 16 residues. In DNA form, the CDR3 reads TGTGCCAGCACCTCCGGACGCGGGAGTGGAACAGATACGCAGTATTTT. Amino acid sequence: CASTSGRGSGTDTQYF.

This chain connects TRBV7-6 to TRBJ1-2; tentatively, D is TRBD1 (6 bases). This CDR3 contains 14 residues. V was pared by 5 bases and J by 5 bases, with 15 bases between. Per germline, CDR1 SGHVS and CDR2 FNYEAQ. In nucleotides, the CDR3 is TGTGCCAGCAGCCCTGTAGCAGGGGCTTATGGCTACACCTTC. Amino acid sequence: CASSPVAGAYGYTF.

The V and J genes are TRBV7-2 and TRBJ2-7; D not resolved. The CDR3 loop spans 13 amino acids. The germline V gene has CDR1 SGHTA and CDR2 FQGNSA. V was shortened by 5 bases and J by 4 bases, with 12 bases between the two germline ends. CDR3: CASSPRSAYEQYF. Here the CDR3 DNA reads TGTGCCAGCAGCCCACGGTCTGCGTACGAGCAGTACTTC.

J is TRBJ1-4 and V is TRBV18; unclear D gene. Trimming removed 1 base at V and 8 bases at J, with 11 bases between. Germline V gene sequence: CDR1 KGHSH, CDR2 LQKENI. This CDR3 region has 14 residues. CDR3 protein: CASSPRAVGEKLFF. In DNA form, the CDR3 reads TGTGCCAGCTCACCACGAGCCGTCGGGGAAAAACTGTTTTTT. Complete variable domain (other parts from reference TRBV18 and TRBJ1-4): NAGVMQNPRHLVRRRGQEARLRCSPMKGHSHVYWYRQLPEEGLKFMVYLQKENIIDESGMPKERFSAEFPKEGPSILRIQQVVRGDSAAYFCASSPRAVGEKLFFGSGTQLSVL.

This clone was detected ten times or more. This chain connects TRBV7-9 to TRBJ2-5; no reliable D call. The V gene's germline CDR1 is SEHNR and CDR2 FQNEAQ (reference sequence). The V end was cut by 2 bases, the J end by 1 base, with 11 bases between. The CDR3 consists of 15 residues. The CDR3 spells CASSLTPTVQETQYF. CDR3 sequence (DNA): TGTGCCAGCAGCTTAACCCCCACGGTCCAAGAGACCCAGTACTTC. Together with reference TRBV7-9 and TRBJ2-5, the CDR3 gives the full variable domain: DTGVSQNPRHKITKRGQNVTFRCDPISEHNRLYWYRQTLGQGPEFLTYFQNEAQLEKSRLLSDRFSAERPKGSFSTLEIQRTEQGDSAMYLCASSLTPTVQETQYFGPGTRLLVL.